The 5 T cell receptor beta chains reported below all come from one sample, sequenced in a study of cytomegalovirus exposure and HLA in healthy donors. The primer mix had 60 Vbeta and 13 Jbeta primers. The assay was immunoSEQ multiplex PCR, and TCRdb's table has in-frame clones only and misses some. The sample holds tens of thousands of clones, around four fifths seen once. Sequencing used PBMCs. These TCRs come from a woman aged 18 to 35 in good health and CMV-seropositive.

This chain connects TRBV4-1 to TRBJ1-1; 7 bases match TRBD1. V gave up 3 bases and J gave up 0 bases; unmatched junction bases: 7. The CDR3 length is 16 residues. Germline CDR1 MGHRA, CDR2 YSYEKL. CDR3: CASSHDTGDLNTEAFF. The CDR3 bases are TGCGCCAGCAGCCACGATACAGGGGATTTGAACACTGAAGCTTTCTTT.

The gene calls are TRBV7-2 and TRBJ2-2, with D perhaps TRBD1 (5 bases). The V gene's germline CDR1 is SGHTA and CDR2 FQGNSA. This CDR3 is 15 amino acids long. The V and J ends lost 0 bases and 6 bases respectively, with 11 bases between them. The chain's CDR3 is CASSLALGAAGELFF. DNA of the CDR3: TGTGCCAGCAGCTTAGCGCTAGGGGCGGCCGGGGAGCTGTTTTTT.

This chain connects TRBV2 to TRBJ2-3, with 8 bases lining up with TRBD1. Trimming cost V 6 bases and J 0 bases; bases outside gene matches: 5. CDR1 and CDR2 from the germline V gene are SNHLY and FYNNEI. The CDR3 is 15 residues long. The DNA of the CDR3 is TGTGCCAGCAGACGGACAGGGAGAAGCACAGATACGCAGTATTTT. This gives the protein CASRRTGRSTDTQYF.

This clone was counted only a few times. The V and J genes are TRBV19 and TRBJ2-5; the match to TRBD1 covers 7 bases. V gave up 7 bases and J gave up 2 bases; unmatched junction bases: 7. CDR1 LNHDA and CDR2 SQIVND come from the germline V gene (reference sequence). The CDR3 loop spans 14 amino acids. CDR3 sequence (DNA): TGTGCCAGTAATTCCCAGGGGGTTCAAGAGACCCAGTACTTC. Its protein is CASNSQGVQETQYF.

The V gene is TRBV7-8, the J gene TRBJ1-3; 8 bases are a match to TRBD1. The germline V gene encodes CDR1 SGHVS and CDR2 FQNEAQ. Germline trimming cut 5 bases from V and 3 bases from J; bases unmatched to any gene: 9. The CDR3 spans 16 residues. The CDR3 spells CASSPLGQVYGNTIYF. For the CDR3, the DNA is TGTGCCAGCAGCCCTTTGGGACAGGTCTATGGAAACACCATATATTTT.